These 26 T cell receptor beta chains originate from one sample sequenced in a study of blood T cell repertoires in COVID-19. The repertoire was sequenced with immunoSEQ multiplex PCR; TCRdb's copy has only in-frame clones and lacks some. Of 200,000 to 250,000 clones in the sample, about 88% were seen once. Sample: PBMCs or T cells enriched from blood (not recorded which). These receptors all stem from a woman aged 25 to 39 who had recovered from COVID-19.

CDR3 sequence: CASRTGVVSWDEQFF. The CDR3 nucleotides read TGTGCCAGCAGGACAGGGGTTGTTTCCTGGGATGAGCAGTTCTTC. The chain has TRBV6-6 and TRBJ2-1; 8 bases align to TRBD1. This CDR3 is 15 amino acids long. Germline loops: CDR1 MNHNY, CDR2 SVGAGI (reference sequence). Trimming removed 6 bases from V and 8 bases from J; junction bases left unmatched: 12.

The chain combines TRBV4-1 with TRBJ1-6; the match to TRBD1 covers 7 bases. Germline CDR1 MGHRA, CDR2 YSYEKL. V gave up 1 base and J gave up 11 bases; unmatched junction bases: 8. CDR3 length: 15 amino acids. The DNA for the CDR3 is TGCGCCAGCAGCCAAGTTAGGGGGCCTAGGACACCCCTCCACTTT. The encoded protein is CASSQVRGPRTPLHF.

The chain has TRBV7-2 and TRBJ1-1; 9 nucleotides match TRBD1. This CDR3 region has 14 residues. The V gene end was trimmed by 5 bases and the J gene end by 11 bases; junction bases not matched to a gene: 12. Germline V CDR1 and CDR2: SGHTA, FQGNSA. The CDR3 DNA sequence: TGTGCCAGCAGCCCTATCCCGGGACAGGGCTGGGCTTTCTTT. Translating gives CASSPIPGQGWAFF.

This clone has just one count. The chain uses TRBV5-4 and TRBJ1-4, with no clear D. In germline, CDR1 is SGHNT, CDR2 YYREEE (reference sequence). The CDR3 runs 14 residues. V dropped 0 bases and J dropped 4 bases, with 7 bases sitting between them. CDR3 sequence: CASSLDWSNEKLFF. The CDR3 DNA sequence: TGTGCCAGCAGCTTGGATTGGAGTAATGAAAAACTGTTTTTT. The complete variable domain, with remaining parts taken from reference TRBV5-4 and TRBJ1-4, reads ETGVTQSPTHLIKTRGQQVTLRCSSQSGHNTVSWYQQALGQGPQFIFQYYREEENGRGNFPPRFSGLQFPNYSSELNVNALELDDSALYLCASSLDWSNEKLFFGSGTQLSVL.

V and J are TRBV3-1 (or the pseudogene TRBV3-2) and TRBJ1-2; D remains unclear. CDR1 is LGHDT, CDR2 YNNKEL, per germline (reference sequence). The V end was cut by 0 bases, the J end by 6 bases, with 14 bases between. This CDR3 contains 15 residues. This CDR3 is CASSQDGGPEDGYTF. In DNA form, the CDR3 reads TGTGCCAGCAGCCAAGATGGAGGGCCGGAGGATGGCTACACCTTC.

The rearrangement uses TRBV18 and TRBJ2-1; D is unresolved. The CDR3 contains 12 residues. Trimming left V 1 base short and J 9 bases short, with 7 bases between. CDR1 and CDR2 from the germline V gene are KGHSH and LQKENI. CDR3 nucleotides: TGTGCCAGCTCACCACTCGGTACTGAGCAGTTCTTC. It translates to CASSPLGTEQFF. Filled out from reference TRBV18 and TRBJ2-1, the complete variable domain reads NAGVMQNPRHLVRRRGQEARLRCSPMKGHSHVYWYRQLPEEGLKFMVYLQKENIIDESGMPKERFSAEFPKEGPSILRIQQVVRGDSAAYFCASSPLGTEQFFGPGTRLTVL.

This chain uses TRBV7-2 with TRBJ1-5, with 8 bases lining up with TRBD1. This CDR3 comprises 18 residues. With V trimmed by 2 bases and J by 0 bases, 9 bases remained unmatched. The V gene's germline CDR1 is SGHTA and CDR2 FQGNSA. The CDR3 spells CASSLPTGGPYSNQPQHF. In DNA, the CDR3 is TGTGCCAGCAGCTTACCTACAGGGGGGCCTTATAGCAATCAGCCCCAGCATTTT.

V and J are TRBV2 and TRBJ2-1, with 7 bases that match TRBD2. This CDR3 contains 14 residues. Germline values: CDR1 SNHLY, CDR2 FYNNEI. The ends lost 4 bases at V and 4 bases at J; junction bases unmatched: 4. For the CDR3, the DNA is TGTGCCAGCAGTGTGGTGGGAGGGTACAATGAGCAGTTCTTC. This gives the protein CASSVVGGYNEQFF.

This sequence joins TRBV29-1 and TRBJ2-5; 8 positions agree with TRBD2. Per germline, CDR1 SQVTM and CDR2 ANQGSEA. J was trimmed by 3 bases and V by 1 base; bases with no gene match: 1. CDR3 length equals 13 residues. CDR3 bases: TGCAGCGTTGAAGGTAGCGGGAAAGAGACCCAGTACTTC. It encodes CSVEGSGKETQYF. Full variable domain (outside the CDR3, taken from reference TRBV29-1 and TRBJ2-5): SAVISQKPSRDICQRGTSLTIQCQVDSQVTMMFWYRQQPGQSLTLIATANQGSEATYESGFVIDKFPISRPNLTFSTLTVSNMSPEDSSIYLCSVEGSGKETQYFGPGTRLLVL.

In this sample, this clone turned up once. The chain couples TRBV18 to TRBJ2-5, with D perhaps TRBD2 (5 bases). Trimming removed 0 bases at V and 3 bases at J, with 11 bases between. CDR1 KGHSH and CDR2 LQKENI come from the germline V gene. The CDR3 extends over 15 amino acids. The CDR3 region is CASSPPFGRKETQYF. The CDR3 bases are TGTGCCAGCTCACCACCGTTTGGGAGAAAAGAGACCCAGTACTTC.

This chain uses TRBV18 with TRBJ1-2; D possibly corresponds to TRBD1 (6 bases). Trimming left V 2 bases short and J 3 bases short, with 13 bases between. Germline-derived CDR1 and CDR2 are KGHSH and LQKENI. This CDR3 region has 15 residues. The CDR3 loop is CASSPSRTVYYGYTF. CDR3 DNA: TGTGCCAGCTCACCAAGTCGGACAGTATACTATGGCTACACCTTC.

The CDR3: CASTQGTGTNQPQHF. CDR3 coding DNA: TGTGCCAGCACTCAGGGAACAGGGACGAATCAGCCCCAGCATTTT. This sequence joins TRBV6-5 and TRBJ1-5; weak D call: TRBD1 (6 bases). Trimming removed 7 bases from V and 4 bases from J, with 17 bases in between. The CDR3 spans 15 residues. The germline CDR1 and CDR2 sequences are MNHEY and SVGAGI.

The chain links TRBV18 to TRBJ1-1, with TRBD1 matching 8 bases. CDR3 length: 15 residues. Germline lookup yields CDR1 KGHSH and CDR2 LQKENI. V was pared by 6 bases and J by 4 bases, with 10 bases of the junction left unmatched. For the CDR3, the DNA is TGTGCCAGCTCCCCAGCGACAGGGGCGGCCACTGAAGCTTTCTTT. This translates into CASSPATGAATEAFF.

The chain employs TRBV5-1 and TRBJ1-2; 8 nucleotides align to TRBD1. V lost 4 bases to trimming and J lost 7 bases; unmatched junction nucleotides: 12. The CDR3 is 15 residues long. Germline CDR1 is SGHRS and CDR2 is YFSETQ. The DNA of the CDR3 is TGCGCCAGCAGCCCGCCGACAGGGGAATCTGCTGGCTACACCTTC. Protein: CASSPPTGESAGYTF.

The chain carries TRBV29-1 and TRBJ1-2; 7 bases match TRBD1. The CDR3 has 15 amino acids. Per the germline V gene, CDR1 is SQVTM and CDR2 is ANQGSEA. The V segment lost 2 bases and the J segment 6 bases; nucleotides outside the gene matches: 12. The CDR3 region is CSVEPNRQGMDGYTF. The CDR3 bases are TGCAGCGTTGAACCTAACCGACAGGGCATGGATGGCTACACCTTC.

Here the CDR3 reads CSVAAGAEQFF. In DNA form, the CDR3 reads TGCAGCGTTGCAGCGGGGGCGGAGCAGTTCTTC. The gene calls are TRBV29-1 and TRBJ2-1; the match to TRBD2 covers 8 bases. The V segment lost 4 bases and the J segment 10 bases; nucleotides outside the gene matches: 3. CDR3 length: 11 residues. In germline, CDR1 is SQVTM, CDR2 ANQGSEA.

V gene TRBV7-2 combines with J gene TRBJ2-7; 10 bases line up with TRBD1. This CDR3 has 14 amino acids. V lost 5 bases to trimming and J lost 1 base; unmatched junction nucleotides: 2. Germline V gene sequence: CDR1 SGHTA, CDR2 FQGNSA. The CDR3 sequence is CASSGDRGSYEQYF. CDR3 sequence (DNA): TGTGCCAGCAGCGGGGACAGGGGATCCTACGAGCAGTACTTC.

The chain joins TRBV11-2 to TRBJ2-1; 12 nucleotides match TRBD2. The CDR3 runs to 17 residues. Germline-derived CDR1 and CDR2 are SGHAT and FQNNGV. With V trimmed by 3 bases and J by 3 bases, 6 bases remained unmatched. The CDR3 region has the DNA TGTGCCAGCAGCTTCCTTACTAGCGGGGGGCTCTACAATGAGCAGTTCTTC. Amino acids: CASSFLTSGGLYNEQFF.

This clone has a single count. V gene TRBV11-2 combines with J gene TRBJ2-5; D gene uncertain. Trimming took off 0 bases at V and 1 base at J, with 6 bases between the two ends. The germline CDR1 and CDR2 sequences are SGHAT and FQNNGV. CDR3 length: 14 residues. The CDR3 loop reads CASSLDPGQETQYF. CDR3 coding DNA: TGTGCCAGCAGCTTAGACCCAGGCCAAGAGACCCAGTACTTC.

The rearrangement joins TRBV28 to TRBJ1-6, with D perhaps matching TRBD1 (6 bases). Germline values: CDR1 MDHEN, CDR2 SYDVKM. CDR3 size: 14 residues. V was trimmed by 2 bases and J by 10 bases, leaving 12 bases between them. The CDR3 DNA reads TGTGCCAGCAGTTTACCCAGGGGCAACTCACCCCTCCACTTT. Amino acid sequence: CASSLPRGNSPLHF.

CDR3 in DNA: TGTGCCAGCAGCTTAACGGGAAATCAGCCCCAGCATTTT. It specifies CASSLTGNQPQHF. This chain connects TRBV7-6 to TRBJ1-5; D is unresolved. V was shortened by 2 bases and J by 4 bases, with 6 bases between the two germline ends. CDR1 is SGHVS and CDR2 is FNYEAQ in the germline V gene. The CDR3 totals 13 residues.

The chain uses TRBV13 and TRBJ2-5, with TRBD2 identical over 7 bases. This CDR3 has 14 amino acids. Germline-derived CDR1 and CDR2 are PRHDT and FYEKMQ (reference sequence). V lost 0 bases to trimming and J lost 6 bases; unmatched junction nucleotides: 4. This chain's CDR3 is CASSLGLAEKTQYF. In nucleotides, the CDR3 is TGTGCCAGCAGCTTAGGGCTAGCGGAAAAGACCCAGTACTTC.

The chain couples TRBV7-8 to TRBJ1-5; TRBD1 agrees at 7 bases. The CDR3 contains 15 residues. From germline, CDR1 is SGHVS and CDR2 FQNEAQ. V was clipped by 7 bases and J by 3 bases; unmatched bases: 9. The CDR3 reads CASTPTGQPNQPQHF. For the CDR3, the DNA is TGTGCCAGCACCCCTACGGGACAGCCCAATCAGCCCCAGCATTTT.

The CDR3 here is CASSARPSVSSYNSPLHF. The CDR3 bases are TGTGCCAGCAGCGCACGACCGAGCGTCAGCTCCTATAATTCACCCCTCCACTTT. The V gene is TRBV7-8, the J gene TRBJ1-6; D not certain. CDR3 length: 18 amino acids. Trimming stripped 5 bases from V and 0 bases from J, with 17 bases between. Germline loops: CDR1 SGHVS, CDR2 FQNEAQ.

This chain uses TRBV29-1 with TRBJ2-5, with 7 bases lining up with TRBD2. Germline values: CDR1 SQVTM, CDR2 ANQGSEA. CDR3 length equals 13 residues. The V segment lost 3 bases and the J segment 3 bases; nucleotides outside the gene matches: 4. Here the CDR3 DNA reads TGCAGCGTTGAGGCTAGCGGAAAAGAGACCCAGTACTTC. It is translated as CSVEASGKETQYF. The whole variable domain, filled in from reference TRBV29-1 and TRBJ2-5, reads SAVISQKPSRDICQRGTSLTIQCQVDSQVTMMFWYRQQPGQSLTLIATANQGSEATYESGFVIDKFPISRPNLTFSTLTVSNMSPEDSSIYLCSVEASGKETQYFGPGTRLLVL.

This clone occurred a few times. V usage is TRBV5-4 and J usage is TRBJ2-7; possible D gene TRBD1, 6 bases. The germline gives CDR1 SGHNT, CDR2 YYREEE (reference sequence). The V and J ends lost 3 bases and 7 bases respectively, with 17 bases between them. The CDR3 totals 14 residues. The CDR3 spells CASSSAGGRGEQYF. CDR3 bases: TGTGCCAGCAGCTCCGCTGGGGGCCGAGGGGAGCAGTACTTC.